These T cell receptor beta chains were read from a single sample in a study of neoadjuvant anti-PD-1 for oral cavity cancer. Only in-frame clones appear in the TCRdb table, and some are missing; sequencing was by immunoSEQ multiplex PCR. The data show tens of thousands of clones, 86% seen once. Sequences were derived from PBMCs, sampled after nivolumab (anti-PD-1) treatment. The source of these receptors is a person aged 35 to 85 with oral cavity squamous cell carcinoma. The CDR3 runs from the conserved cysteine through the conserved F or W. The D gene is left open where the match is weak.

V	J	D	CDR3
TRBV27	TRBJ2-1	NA	CASSLWVLSPHEQFF
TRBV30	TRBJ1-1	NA	CAWSVKGKLAEAFF
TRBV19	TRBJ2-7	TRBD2	CASSTVLGGGFSYEQYF
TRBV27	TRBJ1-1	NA	CASSPRVGRDTEAFF
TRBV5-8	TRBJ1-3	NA	CASSLARVGNTIYF
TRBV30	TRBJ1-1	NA	CAWSVRGAAEAFF
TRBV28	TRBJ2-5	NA	CASSLTGKETQYF
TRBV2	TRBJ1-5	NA	CASSEDRVYKPQHF
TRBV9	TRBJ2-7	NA	CASSGGSGDHEQYF
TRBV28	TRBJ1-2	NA	CASSPAGTLYGYTF
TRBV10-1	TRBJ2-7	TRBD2	CASSPGGVHEQYF
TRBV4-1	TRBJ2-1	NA	CASSPTGRFGNEQFF
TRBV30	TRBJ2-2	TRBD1	CAWRGQGNTGELFF
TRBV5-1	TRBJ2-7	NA	CASSLVGGGRYEQYF
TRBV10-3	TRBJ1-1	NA	CAIRRGGREAFF
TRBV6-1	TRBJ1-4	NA	CASRGGQQGHEKLFF
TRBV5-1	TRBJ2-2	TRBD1	CASSMTGPGELFF
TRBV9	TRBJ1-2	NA	CASSVAGPPGGRIYGYTF
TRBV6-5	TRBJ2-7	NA	CASSYVGAGEQYF
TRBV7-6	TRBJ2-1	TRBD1	CASSTGQGSFVNEQFF
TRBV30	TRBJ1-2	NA	CAGAGFGYTF
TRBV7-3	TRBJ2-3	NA	CASSLALSTDTQYF
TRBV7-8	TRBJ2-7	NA	CASSFQGSDYEQYF
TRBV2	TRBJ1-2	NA	CASNRVAVGIEAYTF
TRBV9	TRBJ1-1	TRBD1	CASGPGDRATEAFF
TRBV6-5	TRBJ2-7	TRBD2	CASSYTLGLAAYEQYF
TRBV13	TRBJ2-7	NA	CASSLVSGYEQYF
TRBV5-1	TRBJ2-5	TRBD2	CASSSGTSGKETQYF
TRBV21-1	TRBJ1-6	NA	CASSKEETATDVYNSPLHF
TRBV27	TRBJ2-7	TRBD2	CASSLGVPTSGSWYEQYF
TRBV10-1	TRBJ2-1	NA	CASGGVGEQFF
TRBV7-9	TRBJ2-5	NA	CASSLVSWETQYF
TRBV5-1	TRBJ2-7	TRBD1	CASSPSPPRDRGRRNRVHEQYF
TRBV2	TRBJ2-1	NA	CASSVDGYNEQFF
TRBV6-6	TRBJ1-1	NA	CATGDPPGNTEAFF
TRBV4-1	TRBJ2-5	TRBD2	CASSPAALAGGETQYF
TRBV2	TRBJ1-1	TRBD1	CASSPGGYTEAFF
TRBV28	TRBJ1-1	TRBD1	CASSFPGGGLRTEAFF
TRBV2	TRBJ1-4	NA	CATQGYLFNEKLFF
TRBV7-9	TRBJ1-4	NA	CASSLAQTTNEKLFF
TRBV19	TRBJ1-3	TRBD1	CASTYTNFGTGGARRNTIYF
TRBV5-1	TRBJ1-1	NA	CASRTGSNTEAFF
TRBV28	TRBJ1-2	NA	CASSLGGWLGYGYTF
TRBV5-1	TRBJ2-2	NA	CASSLHDSYTGELFF
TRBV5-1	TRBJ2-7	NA	CASSLLQALSYEQYF
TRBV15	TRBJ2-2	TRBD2	CATSWTSGYTGELFF
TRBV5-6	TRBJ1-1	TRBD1	CASSRTGGVYTEAFF
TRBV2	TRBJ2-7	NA	CASSANRESRYEQYF
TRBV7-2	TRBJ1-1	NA	CASSWTPETGAFF
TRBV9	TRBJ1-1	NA	CASSVAGNTEAFF
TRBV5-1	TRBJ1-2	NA	CASSLVDSILTF
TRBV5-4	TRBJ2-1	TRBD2	CASSSAGTSAYNEQFF
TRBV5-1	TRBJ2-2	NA	CASSLGGRVYTGELFF
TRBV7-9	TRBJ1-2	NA	CASSSDPGWGAHGYTF
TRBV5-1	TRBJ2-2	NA	CASSPRLGPNTGELFF
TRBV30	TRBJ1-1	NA	CAWRVMTTEAFF
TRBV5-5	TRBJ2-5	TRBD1	CASSQTGPETQYF
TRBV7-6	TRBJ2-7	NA	CASSLGSLAAQGEQYF